The 17 T cell receptor beta chains below come from one sample, sequenced in a study of CD8 T cells in Susac syndrome. A quantity of roughly 0.5 to 1 ug RNA underwent reverse transcription using random hexamers. Using its own MiXCR run on the immunoSEQ multiplex PCR reads, TCRdb lists one record per CDR3 protein. The sample has 90,000 to 150,000 distinct CDR3 sequences; 94% are singletons. Sequencing input: CD4+ T cells from PBMCs. These TCRs come from a human donor in good health.

This clonotype was picked up one time. The chain employs TRBV30 and TRBJ1-1; D is ambiguous. CDR1 and CDR2 from the germline V gene are GTSNPN and SVGIG (reference sequence). The CDR3 loop spans 12 amino acids. V lost 4 bases to trimming and J lost 2 bases, with 8 bases between them. CDR3 protein: CAWTRLNTEAFF. CDR3 in DNA: TGTGCCTGGACACGGCTTAACACTGAAGCTTTCTTT.

The chain couples TRBV6-6 to TRBJ2-5; the match to TRBD1 covers 7 bases. The CDR3 runs to 16 residues. V trimming: 7 bases; J trimming: 1 base; junction bases outside the gene matches: 12. Germline V gene lookup returns CDR1 MNHNY and CDR2 SVGAGI (reference sequence). The CDR3 here is CASTELAGTAQETQYF. CDR3 nucleotides: TGTGCCAGCACCGAACTTGCAGGGACAGCCCAAGAGACCCAGTACTTC.

The CDR3 sequence: CSARDALYSNQPQHF. CDR3 sequence (DNA): TGCAGTGCTAGAGATGCCCTCTATAGCAATCAGCCCCAGCATTTT. V and J are TRBV20-1 and TRBJ1-5; D is ambiguous. The CDR3 runs 15 residues. The germline V gene has CDR1 DFQATT and CDR2 SNEGSKA (reference sequence). V lost 0 bases and J 0 bases, leaving 9 bases between the germline ends.

The J gene is TRBJ2-7, the V gene TRBV5-6, with D possibly matching TRBD2 (5 bases). Germline assignment: CDR1 SGHDT and CDR2 YYEEEE. The CDR3 totals 15 residues. V was pared by 1 base and J by 3 bases, with 14 bases between. The CDR3 coding sequence is TGTGCCAGCAGCTTGCTGGCGGGTTGGGACTACGAGCAGTACTTC. Translation: CASSLLAGWDYEQYF.

V and J are TRBV7-8 and TRBJ1-1; the D gene is possibly TRBD1 (5 bases). The CDR3 has 15 residues. In germline, CDR1 is SGHVS, CDR2 FQNEAQ. Trimming stripped 1 base from V and 11 bases from J, with 20 bases between. The CDR3 DNA reads TGTGCCAGCAGCTTAGGAGGAATAAGGGGCGCGGTGGCTTTCTTT. This gives the protein CASSLGGIRGAVAFF.

The J gene is TRBJ1-2, the V gene TRBV28, with 8 nucleotides matching TRBD1. With V trimmed by 5 bases and J by 5 bases, 4 bases remained unmatched. This CDR3 is 13 amino acids long. The V gene's germline CDR1 is MDHEN and CDR2 SYDVKM. This CDR3 reads CASSPYRGYGYTF. In DNA form, the CDR3 reads TGTGCCAGCAGTCCGTACAGGGGGTATGGCTACACCTTC.

Only one count was recorded for this clonotype. The chain is built from TRBV19 and TRBJ2-4, with 9 bases identical to TRBD1. Germline CDR1 and CDR2: LNHDA and SQIVND (reference sequence). The CDR3 covers 13 residues. V shed 3 bases, J shed 7 bases, and the junction held 1 base outside the gene matches. The chain's CDR3 is CASSMDRGNIQYF. The CDR3 DNA sequence: TGTGCCAGTAGTATGGACAGGGGCAACATTCAGTACTTC.

This clonotype was found once. V usage is TRBV5-1 and J usage is TRBJ2-7; 16 bases align to TRBD2. The trim removed 4 bases at V and 6 bases at J, leaving 10 bases unmatched. This CDR3 has 17 residues. Germline V gene data show CDR1 as SGHRS and CDR2 as YFSETQ. The CDR3 protein is CASSRGTSGRAGGEQYF. The CDR3 DNA follows: TGCGCCAGCAGCCGTGGGACTAGCGGGAGGGCCGGCGGCGAGCAGTACTTC.

The chain couples TRBV5-1 to TRBJ2-2; D gene uncertain. With 6 bases removed from V and 8 bases from J, the gap between germline ends came to 14 bases. The CDR3 loop spans 13 amino acids. Germline CDR1 and CDR2: SGHRS and YFSETQ. The CDR3 spells CASKAEVAGELFF. The CDR3 nucleotides are TGCGCCAGCAAGGCAGAAGTGGCGGGGGAGCTGTTTTTT. The variable domain in full, with the rest retrieved from reference TRBV5-1 and TRBJ2-2, is KAGVTQTPRYLIKTRGQQVTLSCSPISGHRSVSWYQQTPGQGLQFLFEYFSETQRNKGNFPGRFSGRQFSNSRSEMNVSTLELGDSALYLCASKAEVAGELFFGEGSRLTVL.

The J gene is TRBJ2-2, the V gene TRBV6-1; tentatively, D is TRBD2 (6 bases). The germline V gene has CDR1 MNHNS and CDR2 SASEGT. CDR3 length: 18 residues. With 6 bases removed from V and 6 bases from J, the gap between germline ends came to 26 bases. DNA of the CDR3: TGTGCCAGCAGGAGGGTGGGGGGAGCTGTGGCTATGGCCGGGGAGCTGTTTTTT. Translated, it gives CASRRVGGAVAMAGELFF.

The chain combines TRBV28 with TRBJ2-7; weak D call: TRBD1 (7 bases). Trimming cost V 2 bases and J 5 bases, with 13 bases left between them. The CDR3 length is 14 residues. Germline CDR1 reads MDHEN; CDR2 reads SYDVKM. The CDR3 loop is CASSLAQGGDEQYF. CDR3 in DNA: TGTGCCAGCAGTTTAGCCCAGGGGGGCGACGAGCAGTACTTC.

The V and J genes are TRBV30 and TRBJ2-7, with D perhaps matching TRBD2 (6 bases). The V gene's germline CDR1 is GTSNPN and CDR2 SVGIG (reference sequence). The V end lost 2 bases, the J end lost 2 bases, and 7 bases lay between the germline ends. The CDR3 covers 12 residues. CDR3: CAWSRLAYEQYF. The DNA of the CDR3 is TGTGCCTGGAGTCGACTAGCCTACGAGCAGTACTTC.

The chain links TRBV19 to TRBJ2-7, with TRBD2 matching over 8 bases. J gave up 5 bases and V 4 bases, and 13 bases lay outside the gene matches. The CDR3 totals 16 residues. The germline CDR1 and CDR2 sequences are LNHDA and SQIVND (reference sequence). CDR3 bases: TGTGCCAGTAGTACAGGAATAGCGGGAATTCTCAACGAGCAGTACTTC. It yields the protein CASSTGIAGILNEQYF.

The chain links TRBV2 to TRBJ2-5; the D is unclear. Deletions cut 5 bases from V and 0 bases from J, with 10 bases between. The CDR3 has 14 residues. Germline V gives CDR1 SNHLY, CDR2 FYNNEI. CDR3 region: CASSNQMYQETQYF. CDR3 DNA sequence: TGTGCCAGCAGTAACCAGATGTACCAAGAGACCCAGTACTTC.

The chain joins TRBV12-3 or TRBV12-4 to TRBJ2-7, with D unclear. The CDR3 covers 13 residues. V gave up 6 bases and J gave up 2 bases, with 11 bases separating them. CDR3 bases: TGTGCCAGCAGCCGATATGAGGCCTACGAGCAGTACTTC. Protein: CASSRYEAYEQYF.

The chain uses TRBV7-2 and TRBJ2-7; D unresolved. V was trimmed by 0 bases and J by 5 bases, leaving 14 bases between them. Germline V CDR1 and CDR2: SGHTA, FQGNSA. The CDR3 has 15 residues. In nucleotides, the CDR3 is TGTGCCAGCAGCTTAGCGGTTGGTGATCTCAACGAGCAGTACTTC. Translated, it gives CASSLAVGDLNEQYF. The full variable domain, rest sourced from reference TRBV7-2 and TRBJ2-7, is GAGVSQSPSNKVTEKGKDVELRCDPISGHTALYWYRQSLGQGLEFLIYFQGNSAPDKSGLPSDRFSAERTGGSVSTLTIQRTQQEDSAVYLCASSLAVGDLNEQYFGPGTRLTVT.

This rearrangement joins TRBV29-1 to TRBJ2-5; 10 nucleotides align to TRBD2. In germline, CDR1 is SQVTM, CDR2 ANQGSEA. V gave up 0 bases and J gave up 1 base; unmatched junction bases: 8. The CDR3 is 17 residues long. CDR3 sequence: CSVEDRRTSGSQETQYF. The CDR3 DNA sequence: TGCAGCGTTGAAGATCGGCGGACTAGCGGATCCCAAGAGACCCAGTACTTC. Based on the CDR3 plus reference TRBV29-1 and TRBJ2-5, the full variable domain is SAVISQKPSRDICQRGTSLTIQCQVDSQVTMMFWYRQQPGQSLTLIATANQGSEATYESGFVIDKFPISRPNLTFSTLTVSNMSPEDSSIYLCSVEDRRTSGSQETQYFGPGTRLLVL.